A single sample gave rise to the 23 T cell receptor beta chains below, sequenced in a study of CD8 T cells in ankylosing spondylitis. TCRdb reprocessed the 5' RACE reads via MiXCR and lists one record per CDR3 protein. The sample has about 140,000 distinct CDR3 sequences, more than 7% seen once. Sequenced sample: synovial fluid, either unsorted or a sorted T cell fraction (not recorded which). Receptor source: a male donor with ankylosing spondylitis.

The table lists this clonotype with many counts. The CDR3 DNA reads as TGTGCCAGCAGCATTGCAGGGGGCGGGGGCACTGAAGCTTTCTTT. It translates to CASSIAGGGGTEAFF. V and J are TRBV9 and TRBJ1-1, with 8 bases fitting TRBD1. Germline lookup yields CDR1 SGDLS and CDR2 YYNGEE. The CDR3 runs 15 residues. The ends lost 4 bases at V and 4 bases at J; junction bases unmatched: 9.

This clonotype appeared many times. The rearrangement uses TRBV5-1 and TRBJ1-5; TRBD1 matches at 9 bases. The germline V gene encodes CDR1 SGHRS and CDR2 YFSETQ. CDR3 size: 14 residues. The V and J ends lost 4 bases and 7 bases, in that order; junction bases with no gene match: 6. The chain's CDR3 is CASSLDRGGQPQHF. In DNA form, the CDR3 reads TGCGCCAGCAGCCTGGACAGGGGAGGCCAGCCCCAGCATTTT.

This clonotype has only a few counts. This chain joins TRBV15 and TRBJ1-2; 10 nucleotides agree with TRBD1. Germline loops: CDR1 LNHNV, CDR2 YYDKDF (reference sequence). V was clipped by 5 bases and J by 2 bases; unmatched bases: 8. The CDR3 covers 16 residues. In DNA form, the CDR3 reads TGTGCCACCAGCCTTAATCCGACAGGGGGCAACTATGGCTACACCTTC. This codes for CATSLNPTGGNYGYTF. Full variable domain (remainder filled in from reference TRBV15 and TRBJ1-2): DAMVIQNPRYQVTQFGKPVTLSCSQTLNHNVMYWYQQKSSQAPKLLFHYYDKDFNNEADTPDNFQSRRPNTSFCFLDIRSPGLGDTAMYLCATSLNPTGGNYGYTFGSGTRLTVV.

This clonotype was detected many times. V is TRBV6-2 or TRBV6-3 and J is TRBJ2-1, with 9 nucleotides matching TRBD2. With V trimmed by 2 bases and J by 3 bases, 5 bases remained unmatched. Germline values: CDR1 MNHEY, CDR2 SVGEGT. The CDR3 is 16 amino acids. The CDR3 region is CASSYESGGIYNEQFF. As DNA, the CDR3 is TGTGCCAGCAGTTACGAGAGCGGGGGGATCTACAATGAGCAGTTCTTC.

The sample holds many counts of this clonotype. The chain combines TRBV20-1 with TRBJ1-2; D uncertain. Germline values: CDR1 DFQATT, CDR2 SNEGSKA (reference sequence). CDR3 length equals 15 residues. Trimming took 0 bases from V and 8 from J, leaving 19 bases between them. The CDR3 DNA is TGCAGTGCTAGAGAGGACGAATATGCGCGGGGAGGCTACACCTTC. This translates into CSAREDEYARGGYTF.

This clonotype was counted many times. This chain uses TRBV20-1 with TRBJ2-3; TRBD1 or TRBD2 may be the D gene (5 bases each). CDR3 size: 13 residues. Germline CDR1 reads DFQATT; CDR2 reads SNEGSKA (reference sequence). Deletions cut 6 bases from V and 4 bases from J, with 14 bases between. CDR3 nucleotide sequence: TGCAGTGCGAGGGACGCAGGTCCAGATACGCAGTATTTT. It encodes CSARDAGPDTQYF.

This clonotype was seen at least ten times. The chain recombines TRBV5-1 with TRBJ2-5; unclear D gene. V was cut by 3 bases and J by 0 bases, with 9 bases left in between. The CDR3 loop spans 14 amino acids. Germline CDR1 and CDR2: SGHRS and YFSETQ. The CDR3 is CASSYDVDQETQYF. The CDR3 bases are TGCGCCAGCAGCTATGACGTGGACCAAGAGACCCAGTACTTC.

At least ten counts were recorded for this clonotype. The chain combines TRBV25-1 with TRBJ1-4; maybe TRBD1 (6 bases). V was cut by 0 bases and J by 10 bases, with 12 bases left in between. This CDR3 region has 14 residues. CDR1 and CDR2 (germline): MGHDK, SYGVNS. CDR3 nucleotides: TGTGCCAGCAGTGAATACAGGGAAGGGGGAAAACTGTTTTTT. Its translation is CASSEYREGGKLFF.

This clonotype was detected many times. This chain joins TRBV5-1 and TRBJ2-7, with TRBD2 matching 13 bases. The CDR3 has 18 amino acids. V trimming: 3 bases; J trimming: 7 bases; junction bases outside the gene matches: 16. Germline V CDR1 and CDR2: SGHRS, YFSETQ. Written as DNA, the CDR3 is TGCGCCAGCAGCTCCGGTAGTCCACTAGCGGGAGGGCCGCGGGAGCAGTACTTC. Protein: CASSSGSPLAGGPREQYF.

This clonotype was found a few times. In nucleotides, the CDR3 is TGTGCCAGCAGCAAAGTTTACACCGGGGAGCTGTTTTTT. This gives the protein CASSKVYTGELFF. The rearrangement uses TRBV21-1 and TRBJ2-2. TRBV21-1 is recorded as a pseudogene. The CDR3 is 13 amino acids.

The chain carries TRBV7-2 and TRBJ1-1; D gene uncertain. CDR1 and CDR2 (germline): SGHTA, FQGNSA. The ends were cut back, 3 bases at V and 1 base at J, with 9 bases in the middle. This CDR3 is 14 amino acids long. This CDR3 is CASSFGSANTEAFF. The DNA for the CDR3 is TGTGCCAGCAGCTTTGGGAGTGCGAACACTGAAGCTTTCTTT. Looking up the rest from reference TRBV7-2 and TRBJ1-1 gives the full variable domain: GAGVSQSPSNKVTEKGKDVELRCDPISGHTALYWYRQSLGQGLEFLIYFQGNSAPDKSGLPSDRFSAERTGGSVSTLTIQRTQQEDSAVYLCASSFGSANTEAFFGQGTRLTVV.

This clonotype showed up just a few times. This chain connects TRBV20-1 to TRBJ2-7; TRBD1 matches 9 bases. Germline V CDR1 and CDR2: DFQATT, SNEGSKA (reference sequence). This CDR3 contains 13 residues. V dropped 3 bases and J dropped 4; count of bases not matched to a gene: 4. The CDR3 is CSARPDRGYEQYF. The CDR3 region has the DNA TGCAGTGCTAGGCCGGACAGGGGTTACGAGCAGTACTTC.

The V gene is TRBV11-2, the J gene TRBJ1-2, with D possibly being TRBD1 (6 bases). The CDR3 contains 15 residues. V lost 2 bases, J lost 4 bases, and 14 bases lay in between. Germline V gives CDR1 SGHAT, CDR2 FQNNGV. CDR3 loop: CASSLRGEGTYGYTF. CDR3 coding DNA: TGTGCCAGCAGCTTAAGGGGGGAAGGTACCTATGGCTACACCTTC.

The sample holds many counts of this clonotype. CDR3 sequence (DNA): TGCGCCAGCAGCTCCTGGACTAGCGGGCACAATGAGCAGTTCTTC. Translating gives CASSSWTSGHNEQFF. The chain carries TRBV4-3 and TRBJ2-1; 11 bases line up with TRBD2. Losses at the gene ends were 5 bases for V and 5 bases for J; bases not matched to a gene: 5. The CDR3 has 15 residues. The V gene's germline CDR1 is LGHNA and CDR2 YSLEER.

Ten or more counts support this clonotype. V usage is TRBV28 and J usage is TRBJ1-1; no reliable D call. The germline gives CDR1 MDHEN, CDR2 SYDVKM. The V end was cut by 8 bases, the J end by 7 bases, with 11 bases between. This CDR3 region has 11 residues. CDR3 coding DNA: TGTGCCAGCTTAAGTTCCCGTGAAGCTTTCTTT. This gives the protein CASLSSREAFF.

Only a few counts were recorded for this clonotype. The CDR3 sequence is CASSQEFEYQETQYF. In DNA form, the CDR3 reads TGTGCCAGCAGCCAAGAGTTCGAGTACCAAGAGACCCAGTACTTC. The V call is TRBV4-2, the J call TRBJ2-5; D unresolved. The CDR3 totals 15 residues. Germline V gives CDR1 LGHNA, CDR2 YNFKEQ. V was cut by 0 bases and J by 0 bases, with 8 bases left in between.

This clonotype was seen just once. V usage is TRBV29-1 and J usage is TRBJ1-5; D is perhaps TRBD1 (5 bases). The CDR3 has 13 amino acids. The ends were cut back, 2 bases at V and 0 bases at J, with 5 bases in the middle. The germline CDR1 and CDR2 sequences are SQVTM and ANQGSEA. The CDR3 region has the DNA TGCAGCGTTGAACAGGGTAGCAATCAGCCCCAGCATTTT. Translating it yields CSVEQGSNQPQHF.

V usage is TRBV19 and J usage is TRBJ2-7, with D possibly being TRBD1 (5 bases). Trimming took 5 bases from V and 2 from J, leaving 13 bases between them. Germline values: CDR1 LNHDA, CDR2 SQIVND (reference sequence). The CDR3 is made up of 14 amino acids. For the CDR3, the DNA is TGTGCCAGTAGTGACACAGGCTTACCCTACGAGCAGTACTTC. Protein sequence: CASSDTGLPYEQYF.

This clonotype was seen more than once but under ten times. The genes are TRBV2 and TRBJ1-2; possibly TRBD1 for D (6 bases). Germline V gene data show CDR1 as SNHLY and CDR2 as FYNNEI. The CDR3 is 12 amino acids. V was clipped by 9 bases and J by 6 bases, with 14 bases between them. The CDR3 sequence: CASHTGIHGYTF. In DNA, the CDR3 is TGTGCCAGTCATACAGGGATTCATGGCTACACCTTC.

The J gene is TRBJ1-1, the V gene TRBV18, with D maybe TRBD1 (5 bases). CDR3 size: 15 residues. Germline values: CDR1 KGHSH, CDR2 LQKENI. V was cut by 1 base and J by 0 bases, with 9 bases left in between. CDR3 amino acids: CASSPQGQVNTEAFF. For the CDR3, the DNA is TGTGCCAGCTCACCACAGGGGCAGGTGAACACTGAAGCTTTCTTT.

This clonotype has a handful of counts. The chain combines TRBV6-2 or TRBV6-3 with TRBJ1-1, with unresolved D. Germline V gene lookup returns CDR1 MNHEY and CDR2 SVGEGT. This CDR3 contains 18 residues. V lost 0 bases, J lost 2 bases, and 19 bases lay in between. CDR3 bases: TGTGCCAGCAGTTACTCGAGGTATGTAAGGATCCCTAACACTGAAGCTTTCTTT. This translates into CASSYSRYVRIPNTEAFF.

The chain has TRBV27 and TRBJ2-1, with 11 positions matching TRBD2. The CDR3 has 15 residues. The germline CDR1 and CDR2 sequences are MNHEY and SMNVEV (reference sequence). The ends lost 5 bases at V and 6 bases at J; junction bases unmatched: 6. The CDR3 loop is CASSPRLAGSNEQFF. The CDR3 DNA sequence: TGTGCCAGCAGTCCTCGACTAGCGGGGTCCAATGAGCAGTTCTTC.

The chain recombines TRBV11-2 with TRBJ1-4, with no clear D. V was trimmed by 7 bases and J by 0 bases, leaving 24 bases between them. The CDR3 loop spans 19 amino acids. Per the germline V gene, CDR1 is SGHAT and CDR2 is FQNNGV. The CDR3 protein is CASIPWEGATRATNEKLFF. Here the CDR3 DNA reads TGTGCCAGCATCCCATGGGAGGGAGCCACGAGAGCAACTAATGAAAAACTGTTTTTT.